This TCR beta chain derives from a study of blood T cell repertoires in COVID-19. Turning to the study itself: In each case, the material was cDNA or gDNA derived from T cells, B-cell-depleted T cells, or PBMCs.

Germline V gives CDR1 MGHRA, CDR2 YSYEKL. The CDR3 loop spans 17 amino acids. J was trimmed by 3 bases and V by 2 bases; bases with no gene match: 7. Methods used by the authors: Nucleated cell number was recorded as an estimate derived from reference gene primer amplification. Profiled with immunoSEQ multiplex PCR; TCRdb holds only in-frame clones, not every one. V and J calls and clone size are those listed in that table; D and trimming were worked out from the DNA. The sample has around 150,000 clones, roughly 87% seen once. The sample comprised peripheral blood. The clonotype originates from a woman in her sixties or seventies who had recovered from COVID-19. The rearrangement uses TRBV4-1 and TRBJ1-3; TRBD1 matches at 10 bases. CDR3 DNA sequence: TGCGCCAGCAGCCAACTAGGACAGGGGGTAGGTGGAAACACCATATATTTT. Encoded protein: CASSQLGQGVGGNTIYF.